This T cell receptor (beta chain) was sequenced in a study of T-cell memory formation after mild COVID-19. There are 14 residues in the CDR3. Germline V lookup: CDR1 SNHLY, CDR2 FYNNEI. The V end was cut by 3 bases, the J end by 1 base, with 9 bases between. Study results and caveats: Pre-infection memory showed some responding clones, and this suggested that cross-reactive memory joined.

MiXCR, run by TCRdb on the 5' RACE reads, gives a single entry per CDR3 protein. The table has about 600,000 distinct CDR3 sequences, about 20% seen once. This clonotype was observed a few times. Antigen: not known. The sequence was collected from an adult woman who had mild COVID-19 (a few samples of this study predate the infection). Cell type and time point are not known. Source material: PBMCs or a T cell subset sorted from them (not recorded which). The chain recombines TRBV2 with TRBJ1-1; D remains ambiguous. The CDR3 sequence: CASSDSGPNTEAFF. Written as DNA, the CDR3 is TGTGCCAGCAGTGACTCAGGACCGAACACTGAAGCTTTCTTT.